This T cell receptor (beta chain) appears in the sequencing data of a study of blood T cell repertoires in COVID-19. Study summary: PBMCs, B-cell-depleted T cells, or T cells were the source of the cDNA or gDNA that made up the material.

Losses at the gene ends were 2 bases for V and 10 bases for J; bases not matched to a gene: 2. This CDR3 contains 13 residues. The germline V gene encodes CDR1 SGHTA and CDR2 FQGTGA. The table lists this clone with a few counts. Clones were sequenced by immunoSEQ multiplex PCR, and TCRdb holds only the in-frame ones, with some missing. The data show 120,000 to 150,000 clones, with roughly 82% seen just once and approximately 5% held by the top ten. Sequencing was performed on peripheral blood. The chain recombines TRBV7-3 with TRBJ2-1; 10 bases agree with TRBD2. This clonotype originated in a human donor in a cohort sampled during active COVID-19. In nucleotides, the CDR3 is TGTGCCAGCAGCTTACTAGCGGGAGTAGAGCAGTTCTTC. Its translation: CASSLLAGVEQFF.